Reported below is one TCR beta chain. What it binds is not known. The data are from a study of shared clonotypes between healthy human individuals. Study observations and caveats: Estimated clonotype richness was generally higher in naive than memory subsets. With a few donors compared, 4% to 5% of naive CD4 clonotypes were shared.

Trimming removed 3 bases from V and 3 bases from J; junction bases left unmatched: 5. This CDR3 contains 14 residues. Looked up from germline, CDR1 is MNHNS and CDR2 is SASEGT. Terminally differentiated effector memory CD45RA+ cells were excluded by CCR7 positive selection of CD45RO-negative cells. Running of the assay took place at deep level. The data were produced by immunoSEQ multiplex PCR, yet TCRdb's version contains in-frame clones alone and is incomplete. The table shows around 2.1 million clones, with 85% to 95% occurring only once. Material: naive CD8+ T cells from PBMCs. This receptor was taken from a man aged 18 to 30 in good health. Some clones in this sample may be carry-over from other donors' samples. This chain uses TRBV6-1 with TRBJ2-7; 7 bases match TRBD1. The CDR3 here is CASSDPWDSYEQYF. The CDR3 DNA is TGTGCCAGCAGTGACCCTTGGGACAGCTACGAGCAGTACTTC.